The 29 T cell receptor beta chains listed next were all sequenced from one sample in a study of T cell repertoires in cytomegalovirus infection. TCRdb reprocessed the reads with MiXCR, giving one entry per CDR3 protein. The repertoire holds some 500,000 distinct CDR3 sequences, with roughly 42% as singletons. These receptors' targets are unknown. The sample here was cultured PBMCs, taken from culture after CMV antigen stimulation. The receptors were gathered from a human donor in good health (CMV status not recorded). Some clones in this sample may be carry-over from other donors' samples.

The rearrangement joins TRBV6-2 or TRBV6-3 to TRBJ2-5; D might be TRBD1 (6 bases). This CDR3 has 12 amino acids. Trimming left V 6 bases short and J 5 bases short, with 10 bases between. Germline CDR1 MNHEY, CDR2 SVGEGT. CDR3 bases: TGTGCCAGCAGACAGGGCTTTGAGACCCAGTACTTC. Translation: CASRQGFETQYF.

This clonotype was observed a few times. The genes are TRBV28 and TRBJ2-1, with D hard to call. Per germline, CDR1 MDHEN and CDR2 SYDVKM. Trimming cost V 5 bases and J 6 bases, with 8 bases left between them. This CDR3 region has 12 residues. The CDR3 bases are TGTGCCAGCAGTCTACGCTTCAATGAGCAGTTCTTC. Its protein product is CASSLRFNEQFF.

This clonotype was observed a handful of times. CDR3 residues: CASSPGRSAGELFF. The CDR3 region has the DNA TGTGCCAGCAGTCCCGGGAGGTCGGCCGGGGAGCTGTTTTTT. J is TRBJ2-2 and V is TRBV7-2; 7 positions match TRBD2. The germline V gene encodes CDR1 SGHTA and CDR2 FQGNSA. With V trimmed by 6 bases and J by 6 bases, 7 bases remained unmatched. The CDR3 covers 14 residues.

The J gene is TRBJ1-1, the V gene TRBV7-2, with 7 bases identical to TRBD1. The CDR3 runs to 17 residues. The trim removed 3 bases at V and 5 bases at J, leaving 15 bases unmatched. Per the germline V gene, CDR1 is SGHTA and CDR2 is FQGNSA. CDR3 in DNA: TGTGCCAGCAGCTTTAGCCTAGTCTCAGGGGGGGGGACTGAAGCTTTCTTT. Translating gives CASSFSLVSGGGTEAFF.

This clonotype was seen a handful of times. The chain carries TRBV4-1 and TRBJ2-2; 9 bases line up with TRBD2. Unmatched junction bases numbered 8, after V lost 2 bases and J lost 7 bases. In germline, CDR1 is MGHRA, CDR2 YSYEKL. The CDR3 is 16 residues long. CDR3 residues: CASSQQPRGGGGELFF. The DNA for the CDR3 is TGCGCCAGCAGCCAACAGCCGCGGGGGGGCGGCGGGGAGCTGTTTTTT.

This clonotype was detected a few times. The chain joins TRBV7-2 to TRBJ2-5, with D perhaps assigned TRBD1 or TRBD2 (6 bases each). CDR1 is SGHTA, CDR2 FQGNSA, per germline. Trimming took 4 bases from V and 2 from J, leaving 11 bases between them. CDR3 length: 14 amino acids. The DNA for the CDR3 is TGTGCCAGCAGCTCAATAGGGGGGCAAGAGACCCAGTACTTC. Its protein product is CASSSIGGQETQYF.

The chain employs TRBV5-6 and TRBJ2-4, with 9 bases fitting TRBD1. Germline assignment: CDR1 SGHDT and CDR2 YYEEEE. This CDR3 has 15 amino acids. V shed 4 bases, J shed 9 bases, and the junction held 11 bases outside the gene matches. The CDR3 DNA reads as TGTGCCAGCAGCAGGACAGGGGAAAGGGGGAGCATTCAGTACTTC. Translated: CASSRTGERGSIQYF.

V is TRBV7-2 and J is TRBJ1-3; D remains unclear. Germline V CDR1 and CDR2: SGHTA, FQGNSA. The CDR3 runs to 18 residues. V was pared by 1 base and J by 0 bases, with 16 bases between. The CDR3 coding sequence is TGTGCCAGCAGCTTAGATAGGGCCGAGGCAAACTCTGGAAACACCATATATTTT. Protein product: CASSLDRAEANSGNTIYF.

This clonotype has more than one count but fewer than ten. This chain uses TRBV10-3 with TRBJ1-5; TRBD1 might be the D (6 bases). The germline V and J ends were trimmed by 6 bases and 5 bases, with 11 bases remaining between them. The CDR3 is 13 amino acids. Germline loops: CDR1 ENHRY, CDR2 SYGVKD. CDR3 DNA sequence: TGTGCCATCAGAGAGGGGGTGGATCAGCCCCAGCATTTT. This encodes CAIREGVDQPQHF.

The V gene is TRBV24-1, the J gene TRBJ2-6, with a tentative D call TRBD2 (6 bases). V lost 3 bases, J lost 2 bases, and 13 bases lay in between. There are 17 residues in the CDR3. Germline lookup yields CDR1 KGHDR and CDR2 SFDVKD. In nucleotides, the CDR3 is TGTGCCACCAGTGATCCCACCCCGGGGGCTGGGGCCAACGTCCTGACTTTC. This gives the protein CATSDPTPGAGANVLTF.

This clonotype was seen a few times. This rearrangement joins TRBV20-1 to TRBJ2-3, with TRBD2 matching over 9 bases. V trimming: 5 bases; J trimming: 0 bases; junction bases outside the gene matches: 21. CDR1 DFQATT and CDR2 SNEGSKA come from the germline V gene (reference sequence). The CDR3 has 20 amino acids. The CDR3 DNA reads as TGCAGTGCTCCGATTCCGGTAGCGGGAGCCCTCACTTACAGCACAGATACGCAGTATTTT. This codes for CSAPIPVAGALTYSTDTQYF.

CDR3 residues: CASSRVAVLRPQHF. The CDR3, as DNA: TGTGCCAGCTCAAGGGTAGCAGTACTTAGGCCCCAGCATTTT. The V call is TRBV18, the J call TRBJ1-5; D uncertain. Trimming took 5 bases from V and 9 from J, leaving 17 bases between them. Germline V gene sequence: CDR1 KGHSH, CDR2 LQKENI. This CDR3 comprises 14 residues. Full variable domain (outside the CDR3, taken from reference TRBV18 and TRBJ1-5): NAGVMQNPRHLVRRRGQEARLRCSPMKGHSHVYWYRQLPEEGLKFMVYLQKENIIDESGMPKERFSAEFPKEGPSILRIQQVVRGDSAAYFCASSRVAVLRPQHFGDGTRLSIL.

In this sample, this clonotype turned up a few times. This chain links TRBV4-1 with TRBJ2-1, with 8 nucleotides matching TRBD2. This CDR3 region has 15 residues. After removal of 3 bases from V and 9 bases from J, the junction contained 10 bases not matched to a gene. Germline values: CDR1 MGHRA, CDR2 YSYEKL. The CDR3 region has the DNA TGCGCCAGCAGCCAGGTCTTTAAGCGGGGGCCTGAGCAGTTCTTC. Translation: CASSQVFKRGPEQFF.

V is TRBV12-3 or TRBV12-4 and J is TRBJ1-2, with a tentative D call TRBD1 (5 bases). The CDR3 covers 12 residues. Deletions cut 5 bases from V and 3 bases from J, with 7 bases between. CDR3 sequence reads: CASSTGYYGYTF. CDR3 sequence (DNA): TGTGCCAGCAGTACAGGCTACTATGGCTACACCTTC.

The chain carries TRBV7-8 and TRBJ2-7, with TRBD1 matching 10 bases. The germline gives CDR1 SGHVS, CDR2 FQNEAQ. Unmatched junction bases numbered 2, after V lost 1 base and J lost 2 bases. The CDR3 runs 15 residues. CDR3 in amino acids: CASSLVGQGAYEQYF. In DNA, the CDR3 is TGTGCCAGCAGCTTAGTTGGACAGGGGGCCTACGAGCAGTACTTC.

The V gene is TRBV7-2, the J gene TRBJ2-3, with D hard to call. Germline V gives CDR1 SGHTA, CDR2 FQGNSA. The ends were cut back, 5 bases at V and 1 base at J, with 10 bases in the middle. The CDR3 runs to 14 residues. The CDR3 region is CASSPDWGTDTQYF. The DNA of the CDR3 is TGTGCCAGCAGCCCAGACTGGGGCACAGATACGCAGTATTTT.

The chain is built from TRBV4-3 and TRBJ2-3; D not certain. V lost 4 bases and J lost 4, with 12 bases in between. CDR1 is LGHNA, CDR2 YSLEER, per germline. CDR3 length: 14 residues. Here the CDR3 reads CASSPELGADTQYF. The CDR3, as DNA: TGCGCCAGCAGCCCGGAGCTTGGGGCAGATACGCAGTATTTT.

The rearrangement uses TRBV7-2 and TRBJ2-1; 11 bases are a match to TRBD2. Germline trimming cut 5 bases from V and 6 bases from J; bases unmatched to any gene: 6. Germline V gives CDR1 SGHTA, CDR2 FQGNSA. The CDR3 extends over 15 amino acids. In DNA, the CDR3 is TGTGCCAGCAGCCGTTCGCTAGCGGGAGGCAATGAGCAGTTCTTC. The encoded protein is CASSRSLAGGNEQFF. The variable domain in full, with the rest retrieved from reference TRBV7-2 and TRBJ2-1, is GAGVSQSPSNKVTEKGKDVELRCDPISGHTALYWYRQSLGQGLEFLIYFQGNSAPDKSGLPSDRFSAERTGGSVSTLTIQRTQQEDSAVYLCASSRSLAGGNEQFFGPGTRLTVL.

This clonotype was counted between two and nine times. The chain has TRBV20-1 and TRBJ2-3; TRBD2 agrees at 12 bases. The CDR3 extends over 17 amino acids. With 1 base clipped from V and 1 base from J, the junction kept 6 bases outside the gene matches. Germline assignment: CDR1 DFQATT and CDR2 SNEGSKA (reference sequence). This CDR3 is CSARGLGLAGRTDTQYF. CDR3 coding DNA: TGCAGTGCTAGAGGGCTGGGACTAGCGGGCCGCACAGATACGCAGTATTTT.

The CDR3 region is CASSTPSRRHNEQFF. The CDR3, as DNA: TGTGCCAGTAGTACCCCCTCCCGCAGACACAATGAGCAGTTCTTC. This chain links TRBV19 with TRBJ2-1; D is ambiguous. The V end was cut by 4 bases, the J end by 5 bases, with 15 bases between. The CDR3 covers 15 residues. Germline V lookup: CDR1 LNHDA, CDR2 SQIVND (reference sequence).

This clonotype appeared a few times. The rearrangement uses TRBV6-2 or TRBV6-3 and TRBJ2-5, with 7 bases identical to TRBD1. CDR3 length: 14 amino acids. Germline CDR1 MNHEY, CDR2 SVGEGT. The ends lost 6 bases at V and 1 base at J; junction bases unmatched: 5. The CDR3 region is CASSDNRGQETQYF. As DNA, the CDR3 is TGTGCCAGCAGCGACAACAGGGGCCAAGAGACCCAGTACTTC.

This clonotype was seen a few times. The gene calls are TRBV12-3 or TRBV12-4 and TRBJ1-2, with a tentative D call TRBD1 (5 bases). Trimming stripped 5 bases from V and 10 bases from J, with 8 bases between. CDR3 length equals 10 residues. The CDR3 reads CASSGGTYTF. In DNA, the CDR3 is TGTGCCAGCAGTGGCGGGACCTACACCTTC.

The V and J genes are TRBV19 and TRBJ2-1; D remains unclear. The CDR3 consists of 12 residues. In germline, CDR1 is LNHDA, CDR2 SQIVND (reference sequence). The ends were cut back, 6 bases at V and 2 bases at J, with 5 bases in the middle. The CDR3 region is CASSKPYNEQFF. The CDR3 region has the DNA TGTGCCAGTAGCAAGCCCTACAATGAGCAGTTCTTC.

This clonotype was seen a few times. The V gene is TRBV7-2, the J gene TRBJ2-3, with a possible D match to TRBD1 (6 bases). Germline V gene data show CDR1 as SGHTA and CDR2 as FQGNSA. The ends were cut back, 3 bases at V and 5 bases at J, with 15 bases in the middle. The CDR3 has 15 residues. DNA of the CDR3: TGTGCCAGCAGCTTTTTCCTCGGACAGAGAGATACGCAGTATTTT. Translation gives CASSFFLGQRDTQYF. Supplemented by reference TRBV7-2 and TRBJ2-3, the full variable domain reads GAGVSQSPSNKVTEKGKDVELRCDPISGHTALYWYRQSLGQGLEFLIYFQGNSAPDKSGLPSDRFSAERTGGSVSTLTIQRTQQEDSAVYLCASSFFLGQRDTQYFGPGTRLTVL.

This clonotype was counted a few times. The rearrangement uses TRBV7-2 and TRBJ2-2, with a weak D call TRBD2 (6 bases). V lost 7 bases to trimming and J lost 1 base, with 10 bases between them. The CDR3 spans 14 residues. Germline V gene data show CDR1 as SGHTA and CDR2 as FQGNSA. Here the CDR3 DNA reads TGTGCCAGCACATCTAGCGTGAACACCGGGGAGCTGTTTTTT. Amino acids: CASTSSVNTGELFF. Combining the CDR3 with reference TRBV7-2 and TRBJ2-2 gives the whole variable domain GAGVSQSPSNKVTEKGKDVELRCDPISGHTALYWYRQSLGQGLEFLIYFQGNSAPDKSGLPSDRFSAERTGGSVSTLTIQRTQQEDSAVYLCASTSSVNTGELFFGEGSRLTVL.

A few counts support this clonotype. The J gene is TRBJ2-3, the V gene TRBV10-3; perhaps TRBD1 as D (6 bases). Trimming removed 8 bases from V and 4 bases from J, with 13 bases in between. There are 13 residues in the CDR3. CDR1 ENHRY and CDR2 SYGVKD come from the germline V gene. CDR3 loop: CAISKGDADTQYF. The CDR3 DNA sequence: TGTGCCATCTCCAAGGGGGATGCAGATACGCAGTATTTT.

The chain recombines TRBV7-8 with TRBJ2-7; TRBD2 aligns across 7 bases. The CDR3 spans 14 residues. V lost 0 bases and J lost 6; bases outside the gene matches: 5. Germline-derived CDR1 and CDR2 are SGHVS and FQNEAQ. In DNA form, the CDR3 reads TGTGCCAGCAGCTTAGCGGGCGGGGGACGCGAGCAGTACTTC. Amino acid sequence: CASSLAGGGREQYF.

This chain joins TRBV6-1 and TRBJ2-5, with 8 bases aligning to TRBD1. The CDR3 runs to 15 residues. Germline V gives CDR1 MNHNS, CDR2 SASEGT. With V trimmed by 5 bases and J by 4 bases, 9 bases remained unmatched. CDR3 protein: CASSYNQGARETQYF. CDR3 coding DNA: TGTGCCAGCAGTTACAATCAGGGGGCAAGAGAGACCCAGTACTTC.

The chain carries TRBV7-9 and TRBJ2-7; D is tentatively TRBD1 or TRBD2 (5 bases each). The CDR3 is made up of 14 amino acids. Germline V lookup: CDR1 SEHNR, CDR2 FQNEAQ (reference sequence). Trimming took off 4 bases at V and 3 bases at J, with 13 bases between the two ends. This CDR3 is CASSSYGAYYEQYF. The DNA of the CDR3 is TGTGCCAGCAGCTCCTACGGGGCGTACTACGAGCAGTACTTC.